The 24 T cell receptor beta chains listed next were all sequenced from one sample in a study of T cells in Graves' hyperthyroidism and ophthalmopathy. There were TCR beta CDR3 regions amplified from RNA transcripts. A set of HTBI primers served as the primers for a first-round RT-PCR of the TCR CDR3. One entry per CDR3 protein results from TCRdb running MiXCR on the multiplex PCR reads. The data show fewer than 900,000 distinct CDR3 sequences, roughly a sixth seen once. The sequenced sample consisted of blood. These receptors originate from a woman aged 45-60 years with Graves' hyperthyroidism that later progressed to Graves' ophthalmopathy.

The gene calls are TRBV4-1 and TRBJ1-2; possibly TRBD1 for D (6 bases). The CDR3 length is 17 residues. The germline CDR1 and CDR2 sequences are MGHRA and YSYEKL. Trimming took off 7 bases at V and 1 base at J, with 22 bases between the two ends. The CDR3 protein is CASMPLGQPSDNYGYTF. Here the CDR3 DNA reads TGCGCCAGCATGCCCCTTGGACAGCCCTCTGATAACTATGGCTACACCTTC.

This clonotype was recorded many times. The chain couples TRBV18 to TRBJ2-1; unclear D gene. The germline V and J ends were trimmed by 7 bases and 0 bases, with 4 bases remaining between them. The CDR3 runs to 12 residues. Germline V lookup: CDR1 KGHSH, CDR2 LQKENI. The CDR3 nucleotides read TGTGCCAGCTACAGCTCCTACAATGAGCAGTTCTTC. Translated, it gives CASYSSYNEQFF. Complete variable domain (other parts from reference TRBV18 and TRBJ2-1): NAGVMQNPRHLVRRRGQEARLRCSPMKGHSHVYWYRQLPEEGLKFMVYLQKENIIDESGMPKERFSAEFPKEGPSILRIQQVVRGDSAAYFCASYSSYNEQFFGPGTRLTVL.

Turning to this clonotype: Germline and junction disagree at one end, which may indicate a read error. This chain joins TRBV7-9 and TRBJ2-5; 8 bases are shared with TRBD2. The CDR3 is 15 amino acids. Germline loops: CDR1 SEHNR, CDR2 FQNEAQ (reference sequence). Here the CDR3 DNA reads TGCGCCAGCAGCCCGAGAGGTAGCGGGGAAGAGACCCAGTACTTC. The encoded protein is CASSPRGSGEETQYF.

This clonotype appeared many times. The chain uses TRBV2 and TRBJ2-3, with 14 bases that match TRBD2. V lost 7 bases to trimming and J lost 1 base; unmatched junction nucleotides: 13. CDR3 length: 19 amino acids. Germline CDR1 reads SNHLY; CDR2 reads FYNNEI. CDR3 protein: CASNPWGLAGVGGTDTQYF. As DNA, the CDR3 is TGTGCCAGCAACCCCTGGGGACTAGCGGGGGTCGGGGGCACAGATACGCAGTATTTT. The full variable domain, in which reference TRBV2 and TRBJ2-3 provide the parts outside the CDR3, is EPEVTQTPSHQVTQMGQEVILRCVPISNHLYFYWYRQILGQKVEFLVSFYNNEISEKSEIFDDQFSVERPDGSNFTLKIRSTKLEDSAMYFCASNPWGLAGVGGTDTQYFGPGTRLTVL.

This clonotype was counted ten times or more. The V and J genes are TRBV5-8 and TRBJ2-1; perhaps TRBD2 as D (5 bases). CDR1 SGHTS and CDR2 YDEGEE come from the germline V gene. Trimming pared 0 bases from V and 6 bases from J, leaving 10 bases between. The CDR3 has 14 amino acids. Written as DNA, the CDR3 is TGTGCCAGCAGCTTGGGTCTAGCCCTCAATGAGCAGTTCTTC. Its protein is CASSLGLALNEQFF.

The V call is TRBV15, the J call TRBJ1-2; 9 positions agree with TRBD1. Germline lookup yields CDR1 LNHNV and CDR2 YYDKDF (reference sequence). V dropped 0 bases and J dropped 3; count of bases not matched to a gene: 8. This CDR3 spans 17 amino acids. CDR3 sequence (DNA): TGTGCCACCAGCAGAGAATCCGGGACAGGGTGGTACTATGGCTACACCTTC. This gives the protein CATSRESGTGWYYGYTF.

This clonotype showed up many times. This chain connects TRBV14 to TRBJ2-1, with 9 positions matching TRBD2. CDR3 size: 17 residues. V was clipped by 1 base and J by 6 bases; unmatched bases: 10. From germline, CDR1 is SGHDN and CDR2 FVKESK. In DNA, the CDR3 is TGTGCCAGCAGCCAAGTCCACGGGGGACTAGCCCTCAATGAGCAGTTCTTC. Translating it yields CASSQVHGGLALNEQFF.

This clonotype showed up many times. This chain links TRBV6-1 with TRBJ1-1; D is ambiguous. The germline V gene encodes CDR1 MNHNS and CDR2 SASEGT. Trimming stripped 4 bases from V and 0 bases from J, with 9 bases between. This CDR3 comprises 14 residues. The CDR3 region is CASSVSEMNTEAFF. The CDR3 bases are TGTGCCAGCAGTGTCTCGGAGATGAACACTGAAGCTTTCTTT.

At least ten counts were recorded for this clonotype. The chain is built from TRBV18 and TRBJ1-2; TRBD1 matches 9 bases. The CDR3 is 15 residues long. CDR1 is KGHSH, CDR2 LQKENI, per germline. V was pared by 3 bases and J by 6 bases, with 8 bases of the junction left unmatched. For the CDR3, the DNA is TGTGCCAGCTCACCGCGCCAAACAGGGGGCGATGGCTACACCTTC. It codes for CASSPRQTGGDGYTF.

The chain employs TRBV4-2 and TRBJ2-5; the D call may be TRBD1 or TRBD2 (7 bases each). The ends were cut back, 0 bases at V and 4 bases at J, with 15 bases in the middle. The CDR3 runs to 16 residues. CDR1 is LGHNA and CDR2 is YNFKEQ in the germline V gene. The CDR3 here is CASSQEVGRGGETQYF. CDR3 DNA sequence: TGTGCCAGCAGCCAAGAAGTCGGCAGGGGGGGAGAGACCCAGTACTTC.

The genes are TRBV20-1 and TRBJ1-1; no clear D gene. Germline lookup yields CDR1 DFQATT and CDR2 SNEGSKA (reference sequence). The V and J ends lost 0 bases and 3 bases respectively, with 11 bases between them. This CDR3 region has 14 residues. In DNA form, the CDR3 reads TGCAGTGCTAGAGATCGGTGGCAGCACACTGAAGCTTTCTTT. The encoded protein is CSARDRWQHTEAFF.

This clonotype turned up a few times. The V gene is TRBV7-6, the J gene TRBJ2-7; TRBD1 is a possible D gene (8 bases). Trimming cost V 5 bases and J 3 bases, with 17 bases left between them. This CDR3 has 15 residues. Germline V gives CDR1 SGHVS, CDR2 FNYEAQ. CDR3 residues: CASSAGQGGSYEQYF. CDR3 sequence (DNA): TGTGCCAGCAGCGCCGGACAGGGAGGGAGCTACGAGCAGTACTTC.

This chain links TRBV6-6 with TRBJ1-1; no firm D call. CDR3 length equals 17 residues. Trimming took 0 bases from V and 1 from J, leaving 15 bases between them. The germline gives CDR1 MNHNY, CDR2 SVGAGI (reference sequence). As DNA, the CDR3 is TGTGCCAGCAGTTACTCCCCGACTTATTCTGGGAACACTGAAGCTTTCTTT. It specifies CASSYSPTYSGNTEAFF.

The table lists this clonotype with many counts. The chain recombines TRBV6-5 with TRBJ2-1; 8 nucleotides agree with TRBD1. This CDR3 has 17 residues. Germline V lookup: CDR1 MNHEY, CDR2 SVGAGI. V lost 0 bases and J lost 7; bases outside the gene matches: 11. The DNA for the CDR3 is TGTGCCAGCAGTTACTCGATGTGGCAGGGGGCGCGTAATGAGCAGTTCTTC. This translates into CASSYSMWQGARNEQFF.

Only one count was recorded for this clonotype. The rearrangement uses TRBV20-1 and TRBJ1-5, with D hard to call. CDR1 is DFQATT and CDR2 is SNEGSKA in the germline V gene (reference sequence). V lost 1 base to trimming and J lost 1 base, with 17 bases between them. This CDR3 has 17 residues. The CDR3 DNA sequence: TGCAGTGCTAGAGGGATGGTGGGTATAGAGAGCAATCAGCCCCAGCATTTT. Protein: CSARGMVGIESNQPQHF.

Points on this clonotype: One end of the junction fails to match germline, which may point to a read error. This chain links TRBV6-1 with TRBJ2-5, with 7 bases matching TRBD2. CDR1 is MNHNS and CDR2 is SASEGT in the germline V gene. The CDR3 length is 15 residues. The CDR3 bases are TGTGCCAGCAGTCCCGGCCCCGGGAGGAAAGAGATCCAGTACTTC. Its translation: CASSPGPGRKEIQYF.

This clonotype was seen repeatedly, ten times or more. This sequence joins TRBV20-1 and TRBJ1-1; 8 bases line up with TRBD1. The germline V gene encodes CDR1 DFQATT and CDR2 SNEGSKA (reference sequence). The trim removed 3 bases at V and 5 bases at J, leaving 14 bases unmatched. The CDR3 contains 16 residues. The CDR3 DNA follows: TGCAGTGCTAGGGAACCGGGACAGGAAAAAGGAACTGAAGCTTTCTTT. Residues: CSAREPGQEKGTEAFF.

This clonotype showed up many times. The chain is built from TRBV12-3 or TRBV12-4 and TRBJ1-5; D possibly corresponds to TRBD1 (5 bases). This CDR3 region has 16 residues. Trimming removed 1 base from V and 3 bases from J, with 13 bases in between. Written as DNA, the CDR3 is TGTGCCAGCAGTTTAGGCCAGGGAATGACCAATCAGCCCCAGCATTTT. This encodes CASSLGQGMTNQPQHF.

Many counts were recorded for this clonotype. The chain carries TRBV5-5 and TRBJ1-1, with 8 bases that match TRBD1. Germline assignment: CDR1 SGHKS and CDR2 YYEKEE (reference sequence). V was clipped by 4 bases and J by 4 bases; unmatched bases: 9. The CDR3 covers 15 residues. The DNA for the CDR3 is TGTGCCAGCAGCGGAGGACAGGGAAGGATCACTGAAGCTTTCTTT. It encodes CASSGGQGRITEAFF.

The sample holds a few counts of this clonotype. The V and J genes are TRBV27 and TRBJ2-3, with 8 bases that match TRBD2. Germline CDR1 is MNHEY and CDR2 is SMNVEV (reference sequence). The CDR3 sequence is 16 residues long. The V gene end was trimmed by 6 bases and the J gene end by 2 bases; junction bases not matched to a gene: 10. CDR3 bases: TGTGCCAGCAGGGGTCGGAGCGGGGGATCCACAGATACGCAGTATTTT. This codes for CASRGRSGGSTDTQYF.

This clonotype came up a few times. The J gene is TRBJ2-1, the V gene TRBV7-3; TRBD2 is a possible D gene (5 bases). The CDR3 extends over 14 amino acids. From germline, CDR1 is SGHTA and CDR2 FQGTGA. Deletions cut 2 bases from V and 6 bases from J, with 11 bases between. The CDR3 bases are TGTGCCAGCAGCTTACTAGCTTTAGGCAATGAGCAGTTCTTC. It encodes CASSLLALGNEQFF.

This clonotype was seen only a few times. This chain joins TRBV6-1 and TRBJ2-1; D is possibly TRBD1 (6 bases). The V end lost 6 bases, the J end lost 2 bases, and 14 bases lay between the germline ends. Germline V gene data show CDR1 as MNHNS and CDR2 as SASEGT. This CDR3 comprises 15 residues. CDR3 protein: CASRPQGPAYNEQFF. DNA for the CDR3: TGTGCCAGCAGACCACAGGGACCTGCCTACAATGAGCAGTTCTTC.

This clonotype appeared a few times. The V call is TRBV15, the J call TRBJ2-1; 13 bases fit TRBD2. The length of the CDR3 is 16 residues. The ends lost 3 bases at V and 3 bases at J; junction bases unmatched: 2. Germline-derived CDR1 and CDR2 are LNHNV and YYDKDF (reference sequence). CDR3 bases: TGTGCCACCAGCAGGGGACTAGCGGGAAACTACAATGAGCAGTTCTTC. It translates to CATSRGLAGNYNEQFF.

This clonotype was seen a handful of times. The chain recombines TRBV5-6 with TRBJ1-2; TRBD1 agrees at 9 bases. V lost 3 bases and J lost 6; bases outside the gene matches: 6. Germline-derived CDR1 and CDR2 are SGHDT and YYEEEE. The CDR3 has 14 residues. The CDR3 nucleotides are TGTGCCAGCAGCTCGATACAGGGGGCCGATGGCTACACCTTC. Translation gives CASSSIQGADGYTF. Using reference TRBV5-6 and TRBJ1-2 for the parts outside the CDR3, the full variable domain is DAGVTQSPTHLIKTRGQQVTLRCSPKSGHDTVSWYQQALGQGPQFIFQYYEEEERQRGNFPDRFSGHQFPNYSSELNVNALLLGDSALYLCASSSIQGADGYTFGSGTRLTVV.